This paragraph reports one T cell receptor beta chain. The source of the sample is a study of blood T cell repertoires in COVID-19. Turning to the study itself: Sites across the United States, Italy and Spain contributed samples from acute and convalescent COVID-19. Sample material is recorded as cDNA or gDNA derived from T cells, B-cell-depleted T cells, or PBMCs.

Original handling: Amplifying reference gene primers gave estimates of nucleated cell counts. The method was immunoSEQ multiplex PCR; TCRdb's version includes in-frame clones alone and lacks a portion of them. V, J and clone size are taken as reported in that table, and D and trimming were inferred from the DNA itself. The repertoire holds approximately 150,000 clones, with 87% as singletons. Germline CDR1 is SGHNT and CDR2 is YENEEA. V lost 4 bases and J lost 7, with 13 bases in between. The CDR3 has 13 amino acids. The sequencing sample was made of peripheral blood. This TCR derives from a human donor in a cohort sampled during active COVID-19. This rearrangement joins TRBV11-3 to TRBJ1-1; maybe TRBD1 (6 bases). CDR3 protein: CASSWEGGGEAFF. The CDR3 nucleotides read TGTGCCAGCAGCTGGGAGGGGGGCGGTGAAGCTTTCTTT.